This T cell receptor (beta chain) originates from a study of CD4 T cells in relation to SARS-CoV-2 and coronaviruses (dated by TCRdb to the early 2020s). Background for the entire study: In the ViraFEST assay, PBMCs were cultured with antigen for approximately eleven days, after which TCR beta CDR3s were sequenced to identify clonal expansions specific to the antigen. An HIV-1 Nef peptide pool or a culture without peptide was used as the negative reference condition. Patient-derived lymphoblastoid cell lines were used to map the HLA restriction of shared crossreactive spike epitopes. At the level of individual TCR clonotypes, the study measured memory CD4+ T cell crossreactivity between SARS-CoV-2 spike protein and common cold coronavirus spike proteins. The Adaptive Biotechnologies TCR-sequencing kit was used for samples from three pre-COVID donors and for the naive versus memory experiments, whereas the other data were Illumina-based. Expansion assays from other donors in the study were sequenced with a different, Illumina-based TCR-beta assay. Results the study describes overall, beyond this receptor: Small numbers of patients and of tested TCRs limited the study. Because the crossreactivity analysis focused on spike protein, crossreactivity against other viral proteins was not assessed. Memory CD4+ clonotypes crossrecognizing SARS-CoV-2 and at least one common cold coronavirus spike were found in roughly 65% of donors. Pre-pandemic and post-infection samples were not both contributed by any donor, so tracing of the source of pre-existing responses was limited. Crossreactive clones showed significantly weaker SARS-CoV-2-driven expansion than monoreactive clones, consistent with antigenic imprinting.

The library was produced with the immunoSEQ multiplex PCR assay. Per the authors' processing: During preprocessing, nonproductive sequences were removed, as were CDR3s that did not start with C, did not end with F or W, or were shorter than 7 amino acids. Antigen-specific clonotypes were called with the MANAFEST web app, based on expansion relative to reference and other culture wells. A clone counted as positive if significantly expanded in 2 of 3 replicate wells versus the reference culture at FDR below 0.05. To be called positive, a clone also had to show significant expansion compared with every other tandem well and an odds ratio greater than 5. CDR3 homology was quantified as pairwise Levenshtein distance, calculated with the stringdist R package after three terminal residues were trimmed from each end. TCRdb obtained this table from immuneACCESS and retained in-frame rearrangements with V and J assigned. These tables miss some clones; where compared with another copy, unresolved V genes account for less than half of the shortfall, and the remainder is unexplained. That table supplies the V and J calls and clone size; D and trimming were determined from the DNA. The sample table holds just under 20,000 clones, of which 70% to 75% were seen once. 20% to 25% of the sample rests with the top ten.

As to this clone: The target of this receptor is not known. It has no much larger one-base neighbor in the sample; base qualities were not kept.

Reading from cysteine to phenylalanine, the CDR3 counts 14 amino acids. Only CDR3 DNA is held: 42 bases, read in frame from base 1. At the junction V is shortened by 2 bases and J by 6 bases, with 10 bases in between. Based on the germline V gene, the CDR1 and CDR2 sequences are SGHTA and FQGTGA. CD4+ T cells from unexposed donors were collected before the COVID-19 pandemic (2011-2018). Following 10 days of culture, the EasySep CD4+ T cell isolation kit was used to isolate CD4+ T cells. As cell number allowed, CD4+ T cells from unexposed donors were tested for reactivity to SARS-CoV-2 S and N and to four common cold coronavirus spike pools. Each well received about 1.9 million PBMCs, cultured in IMDM supplemented with about 5% human AB serum and roughly 10 IU/ml IL-2. Half of the culture medium was replaced with fresh IL-2-containing medium on days 3 and 7. Triplicate replicate wells were generally used for each peptide culture condition. The leukapheresis product for the unexposed donors was obtained through commercial purchase. PBMCs were isolated from leukapheresis product or whole blood by Ficoll-Paque PLUS gradient centrifugation. PBMCs were either cryopreserved at -140 degrees C or used fresh in the expansion assay. The QIAamp Micro DNA Kit was used to extract genomic DNA from the CD4+ T cells.

The sample taken for sequencing was CD4+ T cells from PBMCs, cultured in vitro. This clonotype was obtained from a human donor in good health. This receptor chain uses TRBV7-3 and TRBJ2-2, and possibly TRBD1, on 5 matching bases. The DNA sequence is as follows: TGTGCCAGCAGCTTAGGGGCGCCTTCCGGGGAGCTGTTTTTT. Its translation is CASSLGAPSGELFF.